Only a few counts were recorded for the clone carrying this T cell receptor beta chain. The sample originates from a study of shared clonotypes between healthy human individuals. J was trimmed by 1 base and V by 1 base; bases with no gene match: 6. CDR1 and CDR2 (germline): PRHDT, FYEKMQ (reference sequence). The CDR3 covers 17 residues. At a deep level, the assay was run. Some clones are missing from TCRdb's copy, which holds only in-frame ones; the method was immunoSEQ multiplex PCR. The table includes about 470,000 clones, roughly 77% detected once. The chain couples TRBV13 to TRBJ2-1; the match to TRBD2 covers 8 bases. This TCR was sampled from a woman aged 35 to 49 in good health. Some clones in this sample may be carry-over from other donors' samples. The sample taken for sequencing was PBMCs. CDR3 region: CASSLVLAGGSYNEQFF. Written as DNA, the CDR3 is TGTGCCAGCAGCTTAGTTCTAGCGGGTGGATCCTACAATGAGCAGTTCTTC.